Described below is a single T cell receptor (beta chain) sequence and its context. TCRdb redid the calling of the 5' RACE reads with MiXCR, one entry per CDR3 protein. The table shows hundreds of thousands of distinct CDR3 sequences, with about 22% occurring only once. These data come from a study of T-cell memory formation after mild COVID-19. CDR3 size: 16 residues. Sequenced sample: PBMCs or a T cell subset sorted from them (not recorded which). This chain uses TRBV21-1 with TRBJ2-3; the table's D call of TRBD1 was not tested on the DNA. TRBV21-1 corresponds to a pseudogene. The clonotype was recovered from an adult woman who had mild COVID-19 (a few samples of this study predate the infection). Cell type and time point are not known. CDR3 residues: CASFLTGTRPGDTQYF. Here the CDR3 DNA reads TGTGCCAGCTTCCTTACCGGGACGCGCCCGGGAGATACGCAGTATTTT.